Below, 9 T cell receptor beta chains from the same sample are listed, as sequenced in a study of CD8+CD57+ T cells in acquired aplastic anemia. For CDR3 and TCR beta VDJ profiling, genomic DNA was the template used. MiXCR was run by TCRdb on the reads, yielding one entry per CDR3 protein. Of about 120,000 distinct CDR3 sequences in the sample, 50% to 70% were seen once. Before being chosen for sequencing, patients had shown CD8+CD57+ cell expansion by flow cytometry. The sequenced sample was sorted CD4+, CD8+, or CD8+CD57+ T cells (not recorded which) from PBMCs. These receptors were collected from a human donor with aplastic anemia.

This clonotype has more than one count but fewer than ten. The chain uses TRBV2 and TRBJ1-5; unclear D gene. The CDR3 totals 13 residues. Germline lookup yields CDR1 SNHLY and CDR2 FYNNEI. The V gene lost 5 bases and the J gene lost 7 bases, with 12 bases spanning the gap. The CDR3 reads CASSLSEIQPQHF. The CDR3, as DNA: TGTGCCAGCAGTTTATCCGAGATCCAGCCCCAGCATTTT.

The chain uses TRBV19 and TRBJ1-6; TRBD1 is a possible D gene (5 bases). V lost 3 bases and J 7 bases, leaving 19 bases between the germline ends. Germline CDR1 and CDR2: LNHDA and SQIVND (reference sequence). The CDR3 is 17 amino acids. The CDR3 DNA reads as TGTGCCAGTAGTATTAGGACAAGTACGATGCGCAATTCACCCCTCCACTTT. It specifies CASSIRTSTMRNSPLHF.

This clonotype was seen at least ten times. The CDR3 sequence: CASSFGTGPYNEQFF. In nucleotides, the CDR3 is TGCGCCAGCAGTTTTGGGACAGGACCCTACAATGAGCAGTTCTTC. V usage is TRBV4-3 and J usage is TRBJ2-1, with 8 bases that match TRBD1. CDR1 and CDR2 (germline): LGHNA, YSLEER. This CDR3 has 15 amino acids. V lost 6 bases, J lost 2 bases, and 6 bases stayed unmatched.

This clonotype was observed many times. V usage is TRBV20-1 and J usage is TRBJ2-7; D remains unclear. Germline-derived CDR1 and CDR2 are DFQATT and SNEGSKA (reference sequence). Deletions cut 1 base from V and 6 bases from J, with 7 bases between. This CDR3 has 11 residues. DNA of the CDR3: TGCAGTGCTAGAGGCCCGGGCGAGCAGTACTTC. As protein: CSARGPGEQYF.

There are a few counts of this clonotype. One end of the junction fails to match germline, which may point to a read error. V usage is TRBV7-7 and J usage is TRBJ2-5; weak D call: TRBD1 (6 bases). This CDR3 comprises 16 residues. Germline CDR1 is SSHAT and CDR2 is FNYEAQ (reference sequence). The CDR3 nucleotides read TGTGCTAGCAGCCCCTGGACAGCAGACTACCAAGAGACCCAGTACTTC. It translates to CASSPWTADYQETQYF. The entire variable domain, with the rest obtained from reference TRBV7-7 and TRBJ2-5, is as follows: GAGVSQSPRYKVTKRGQDVTLRCDPISSHATLYWYQQALGQGPEFLTYFNYEAQPDKSGLPSDRFSAERPEGSISTLTIQRTEQRDSAMYRCASSPWTADYQETQYFGPGTRLLVL.

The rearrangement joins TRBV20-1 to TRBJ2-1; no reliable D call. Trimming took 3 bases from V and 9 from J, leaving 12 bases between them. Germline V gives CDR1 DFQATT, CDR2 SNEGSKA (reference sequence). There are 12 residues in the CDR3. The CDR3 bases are TGCAGTGCTAGGAAAACAACAATTGAGCAGTTCTTC. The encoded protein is CSARKTTIEQFF.

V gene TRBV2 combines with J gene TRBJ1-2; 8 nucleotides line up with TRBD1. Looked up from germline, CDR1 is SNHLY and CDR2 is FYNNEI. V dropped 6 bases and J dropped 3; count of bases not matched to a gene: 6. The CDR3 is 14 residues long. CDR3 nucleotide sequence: TGTGCCAGCAGCCCCGACAGGGGCGACTATGGCTACACCTTC. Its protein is CASSPDRGDYGYTF.

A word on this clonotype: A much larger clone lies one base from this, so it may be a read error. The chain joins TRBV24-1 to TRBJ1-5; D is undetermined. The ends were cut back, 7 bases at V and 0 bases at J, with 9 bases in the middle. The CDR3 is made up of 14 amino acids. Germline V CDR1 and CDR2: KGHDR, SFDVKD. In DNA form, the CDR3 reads TGTGCCACCAGCCAGATCGATAGCAATCAGCCCCAGCATTTT. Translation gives CATSQIDSNQPQHF.

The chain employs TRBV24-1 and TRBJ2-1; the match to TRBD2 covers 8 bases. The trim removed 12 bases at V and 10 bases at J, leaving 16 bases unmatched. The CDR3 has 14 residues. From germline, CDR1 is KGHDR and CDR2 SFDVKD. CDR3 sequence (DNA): TGTGCCTCTCCGGGGGGGCACTTGCCTCGGGAGCAGTTCTTC. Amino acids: CASPGGHLPREQFF.